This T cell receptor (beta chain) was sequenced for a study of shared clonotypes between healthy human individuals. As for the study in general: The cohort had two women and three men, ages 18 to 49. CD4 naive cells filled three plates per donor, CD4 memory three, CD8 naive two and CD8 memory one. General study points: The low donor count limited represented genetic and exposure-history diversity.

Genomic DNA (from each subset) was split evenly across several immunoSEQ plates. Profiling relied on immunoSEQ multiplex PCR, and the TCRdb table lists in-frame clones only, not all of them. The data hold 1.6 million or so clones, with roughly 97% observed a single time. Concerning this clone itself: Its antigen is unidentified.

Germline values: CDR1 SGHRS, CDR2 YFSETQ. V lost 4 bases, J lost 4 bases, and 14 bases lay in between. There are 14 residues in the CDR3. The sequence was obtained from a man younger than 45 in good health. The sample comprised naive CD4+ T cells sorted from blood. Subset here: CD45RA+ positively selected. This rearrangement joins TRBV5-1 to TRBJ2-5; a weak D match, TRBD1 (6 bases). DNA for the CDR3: TGCGCCAGCAGCACAGGGACAAAGGCAGAGACCCAGTACTTC. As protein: CASSTGTKAETQYF. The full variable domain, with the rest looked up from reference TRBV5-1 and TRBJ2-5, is KAGVTQTPRYLIKTRGQQVTLSCSPISGHRSVSWYQQTPGQGLQFLFEYFSETQRNKGNFPGRFSGRQFSNSRSEMNVSTLELGDSALYLCASSTGTKAETQYFGPGTRLLVL.